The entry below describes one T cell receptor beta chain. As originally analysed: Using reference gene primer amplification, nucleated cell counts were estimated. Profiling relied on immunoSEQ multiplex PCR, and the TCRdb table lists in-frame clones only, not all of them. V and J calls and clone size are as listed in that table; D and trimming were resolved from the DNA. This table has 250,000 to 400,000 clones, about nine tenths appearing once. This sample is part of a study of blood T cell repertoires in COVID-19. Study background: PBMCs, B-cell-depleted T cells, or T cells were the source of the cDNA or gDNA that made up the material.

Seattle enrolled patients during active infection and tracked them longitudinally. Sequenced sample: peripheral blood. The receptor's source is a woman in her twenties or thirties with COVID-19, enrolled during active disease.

CDR3 in amino acids: CASSLAGLGDYGYTF. The CDR3 DNA reads as TGTGCCAGCAGTTTAGCGGGACTAGGGGACTATGGCTACACCTTC. The chain has TRBV27 and TRBJ1-2; D possibly corresponds to TRBD1 (5 bases). This CDR3 comprises 15 residues. Germline CDR1 is MNHEY and CDR2 is SMNVEV (reference sequence). The V gene lost 2 bases and the J gene lost 3 bases, with 13 bases spanning the gap.